This T cell receptor (beta chain) came from a study of shared clonotypes between healthy human individuals. Assay runs were performed at deep level. When replicate PCRs were run on sorted subsets, they used about 220 ng DNA, approximately 33,000 T cell genomes. In the authors' workflow: ImmunoSEQ junction-only sequences lacked quality scores, so their filtering differed. The assay was immunoSEQ multiplex PCR, and TCRdb's table has in-frame clones only and misses some. Clone size and V and J calls were adopted from that table, with D and trimming inferred from the DNA. The sample lists under 600,000 clones, about 96% occurring once. Germline V gene lookup returns CDR1 SGHAT and CDR2 FQNNGV. V was trimmed by 5 bases and J by 2 bases, leaving 13 bases between them. The CDR3 runs to 14 residues.

Specimen: naive CD4+ T cells sorted from blood. Noted subset: CD45RA+ positively selected. The TCR originated in a woman aged 25 to 39 in good health. J is TRBJ2-7 and V is TRBV11-2; D not certain. CDR3 residues: CASSPRRSAYEQYF. The CDR3 DNA reads as TGTGCCAGCAGCCCGCGCCGAAGTGCCTACGAGCAGTACTTC.